This TCR beta chain was identified during a study of blood T cell repertoires in COVID-19. Across the study: PBMCs, B-cell-depleted T cells, or T cells were the source of the cDNA or gDNA that made up the material.

Authors' data handling: Reference gene primer amplification in the assay estimated nucleated cell counts. Libraries were prepared by immunoSEQ multiplex PCR; TCRdb keeps only in-frame clonotypes and omits some of them. That table supplies the V and J calls and clone size; D and trimming were determined from the DNA. The sample contains roughly 220,000 clones, around 81% of which appear only once. The germline CDR1 and CDR2 sequences are LNHDA and SQIVND (reference sequence). CDR3 length: 15 amino acids. V lost 4 bases and J lost 7; bases outside the gene matches: 7. The receptor's source is a woman in her sixties or seventies with acute or convalescent COVID-19. Sequencing input: peripheral blood. The chain carries TRBV19 and TRBJ1-5; TRBD1 agrees at 10 bases. CDR3: CASSRWTGGNQPQHF. The DNA of the CDR3 is TGTGCCAGTAGTAGGTGGACAGGGGGTAACCAGCCCCAGCATTTT.